A selection of T cell receptor beta chains follows, all from one sample in a study of T cells in Graves' hyperthyroidism and ophthalmopathy. TCRdb passed the multiplex PCR reads through MiXCR, listing each CDR3 protein once. The sample has about 270,000 distinct CDR3 sequences, roughly 15% seen once. Sequencing was done on a sample of blood. Receptors originate from a woman in her forties or fifties with Graves' hyperthyroidism that later progressed to Graves' ophthalmopathy. Both conserved end residues are part of each CDR3. D genes are given only for firm matches. Clone sizes are given selectively: once, few, many, or a class where the clone is expanded.

d_call	clone_size	v_call	j_call	cdr3_aa	cdr3_nt
NA	many	TRBV20-1	TRBJ2-5	CSAVRGVQETQYF	TGCAGTGCTGTACGTGGGGTACAAGAGACCCAGTACTTC
NA	NA	TRBV4-1	TRBJ1-1	CASSQVKGRVAEAFF	TGCGCCAGCAGCCAAGTCAAGGGGAGAGTCGCTGAAGCTTTCTTT
NA	NA	TRBV6-2/TRBV6-3	TRBJ2-7	CATRDLGLADPSYEQYF	TGTGCCACCCGCGACTTAGGCTTAGCGGACCCCTCCTACGAGCAGTACTTC
NA	NA	TRBV6-1	TRBJ2-7	CASSLPGTTYEQYF	TGTGCCAGCAGTTTGCCCGGGACCACCTACGAGCAGTACTTC
NA	NA	TRBV9	TRBJ2-7	CASSVGAGRDEQYF	TGTGCCAGCAGCGTAGGGGCGGGCCGGGACGAGCAGTACTTC
NA	NA	TRBV3-1	TRBJ1-2	CASSPDRRGYTF	TGTGCCAGCAGCCCTGACCGTAGGGGCTACACCTTC
NA	NA	TRBV20-1	TRBJ2-5	CSAPRNAGETQYF	TGCAGTGCCCCCAGGAATGCGGGAGAGACCCAGTACTTC
NA	many	TRBV7-2	TRBJ2-1	CASSGTLYNEQFF	TGTGCCAGCAGCGGGACTCTTTACAATGAGCAGTTCTTC
TRBD2	many	TRBV20-1	TRBJ2-3	CSASPLLAGGDRSSTDTQYF	TGCAGTGCTAGCCCACTTCTAGCGGGAGGGGATCGTTCTAGCACAGATACGCAGTATTTT
NA	many	TRBV29-1	TRBJ2-7	CSGLDSSSYEQYF	TGCAGCGGTCTGGACAGTAGCTCCTACGAGCAGTACTTC
NA	many	TRBV5-5	TRBJ2-1	CASSLGGEVEQFF	TGTGCCAGCAGCTTAGGAGGGGAAGTTGAGCAGTTCTTC
TRBD1	many	TRBV20-1	TRBJ1-1	CSATEGARVNTEAFF	TGCAGTGCTACCGAGGGGGCGCGGGTGAACACTGAAGCTTTCTTT
TRBD1	many	TRBV27	TRBJ2-7	CASRNYPGQGADEQYF	TGTGCCAGCAGAAATTACCCGGGACAGGGGGCGGACGAGCAGTACTTC
TRBD2	many	TRBV27	TRBJ2-1	CASSNRDYLNEQFF	TGTGCCAGCAGTAACCGGGACTATCTCAATGAGCAGTTCTTC
NA	many	TRBV12-3/TRBV12-4	TRBJ2-7	CASSFGAEQYF	TGTGCCAGCAGTTTCGGTGCCGAGCAGTACTTC
TRBD2	many	TRBV20-1	TRBJ2-3	CSARISGRTTTDTQYF	TGCAGTGCTAGAATTAGCGGGAGAACCACCACAGATACGCAGTATTTT
TRBD1	many	TRBV12-3/TRBV12-4	TRBJ1-1	CASSPGQGDGYTEAFF	TGTGCCAGCAGTCCTGGACAGGGGGATGGTTACACTGAAGCTTTCTTT
NA	few	TRBV9	TRBJ1-2	CASSVRRGSFNYGYTF	TGTGCCAGCAGCGTGCGCAGGGGTTCATTTAACTATGGCTACACCTTC
TRBD2	few	TRBV5-1	TRBJ2-5	CASSLSTSALETQYF	TGCGCCAGCAGCTTGTCCACTAGCGCGTTGGAGACCCAGTACTTC
TRBD2	many	TRBV20-1	TRBJ2-5	CSAAGLAGWRTQYF	TGCAGTGCCGCAGGACTAGCGGGCTGGCGGACCCAGTACTTC
NA	NA	TRBV2	TRBJ2-1	CASRVSNEQFF	TGTGCCAGCAGGGTTAGCAATGAGCAGTTCTTC
NA	many	TRBV6-2/TRBV6-3	TRBJ2-7	CASRDRIQQYF	TGTGCCAGCAGGGACCGCATCCAGCAGTACTTC
NA	many	TRBV6-1	TRBJ2-5	CASSQPGGRRTQYF	TGTGCCAGCAGTCAGCCTGGGGGGCGGCGGACCCAGTACTTC
NA	many	TRBV28	TRBJ1-2	CASSLWTGGYTF	TGTGCCAGCAGTTTATGGACCGGCGGCTACACCTTC
NA	many	TRBV2	TRBJ2-3	CASSGPRKGGRTDTQYF	TGTGCCAGCAGTGGGCCCCGGAAGGGGGGCCGCACAGATACGCAGTATTTT
NA	many	TRBV18	TRBJ2-5	CASSPGAGLEETQYF	TGTGCCAGCTCACCTGGAGCGGGTCTTGAAGAGACCCAGTACTTC
NA	NA	TRBV7-9	TRBJ2-2	CASSLARDTYFRELFF	TGTGCCAGCAGCTTAGCACGGGACACCTATTTCAGGGAGCTGTTTTTT
TRBD2	NA	TRBV11-2	TRBJ2-3	CASSPNLASGSGTDTQYF	TGTGCCAGCAGCCCCAACCTGGCTAGCGGGAGTGGCACAGATACGCAGTATTTT
NA	many	TRBV3-1	TRBJ1-5	CASSQDREWQPQHF	TGTGCCAGCAGCCAAGACAGGGAGTGGCAGCCCCAGCATTTT
NA	few	TRBV3-1	TRBJ1-1	CASSQAGLNTEAFF	TGTGCCAGCAGCCAGGCTGGACTGAACACTGAAGCTTTCTTT
NA	many	TRBV7-2	TRBJ1-2	CASSLDRVSYGYTF	TGTGCCAGCAGCTTAGACAGGGTGTCCTATGGCTACACCTTC
NA	many	TRBV18	TRBJ2-5	CASSPRPGPKETQYF	TGTGCCAGCTCACCACGACCAGGGCCTAAAGAGACCCAGTACTTC
NA	many	TRBV28	TRBJ1-5	CASSFPGGGPANQPQHF	TGTGCCAGCAGTTTCCCCGGAGGAGGACCGGCCAATCAGCCCCAGCATTTT
NA	many	TRBV28	TRBJ2-7	CASSYATGNYEQYF	TGTGCCAGCAGTTACGCTACAGGGAATTACGAGCAGTACTTC
NA	NA	TRBV5-1	TRBJ2-5	CASSLVAGSETQYF	TGCGCCAGCAGCTTGGTTGCAGGGAGCGAGACCCAGTACTTC
NA	many	TRBV9	TRBJ1-2	CASSVQAGYNYGYTF	TGTGCCAGCAGCGTACAGGCGGGGTACAACTATGGCTACACCTTC
NA	many	TRBV29-1	TRBJ1-1	CSVDYQTYSTEAFF	TGCAGCGTTGATTACCAGACGTATAGCACTGAAGCTTTCTTT
TRBD1	NA	TRBV6-5	TRBJ1-6	CASSYSPTGGNSPLHF	TGTGCCAGCAGTTACTCGCCCACAGGGGGCAATTCACCCCTCCACTTT
NA	NA	TRBV9	TRBJ1-1	CASSVAGPTEAFF	TGTGCCAGCAGCGTAGCGGGGCCCACTGAAGCTTTCTTT
TRBD2	many	TRBV30	TRBJ2-1	CAWRRAGGYNEQFF	TGTGCCTGGAGGCGGGCGGGAGGGTACAATGAGCAGTTCTTC